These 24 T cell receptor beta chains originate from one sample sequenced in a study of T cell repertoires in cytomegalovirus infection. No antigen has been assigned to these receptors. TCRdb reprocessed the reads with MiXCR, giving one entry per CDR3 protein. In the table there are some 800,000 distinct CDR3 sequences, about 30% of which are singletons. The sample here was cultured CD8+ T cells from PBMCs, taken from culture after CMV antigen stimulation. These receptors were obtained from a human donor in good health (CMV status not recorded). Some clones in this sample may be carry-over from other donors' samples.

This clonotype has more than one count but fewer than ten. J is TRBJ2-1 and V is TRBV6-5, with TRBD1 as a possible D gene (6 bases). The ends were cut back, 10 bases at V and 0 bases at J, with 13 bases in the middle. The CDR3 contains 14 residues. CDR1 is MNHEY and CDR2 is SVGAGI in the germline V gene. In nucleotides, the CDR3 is TGTGCCACTGCCCCGACAGGCTCCTACAATGAGCAGTTCTTC. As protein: CATAPTGSYNEQFF.

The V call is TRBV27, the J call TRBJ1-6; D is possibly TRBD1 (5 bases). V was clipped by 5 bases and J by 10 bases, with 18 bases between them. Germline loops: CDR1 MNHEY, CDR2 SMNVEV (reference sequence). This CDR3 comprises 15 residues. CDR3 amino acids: CASSVGRGGRSPLHF. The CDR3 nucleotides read TGTGCCAGCAGTGTGGGGCGCGGGGGAAGATCACCCCTCCACTTT.

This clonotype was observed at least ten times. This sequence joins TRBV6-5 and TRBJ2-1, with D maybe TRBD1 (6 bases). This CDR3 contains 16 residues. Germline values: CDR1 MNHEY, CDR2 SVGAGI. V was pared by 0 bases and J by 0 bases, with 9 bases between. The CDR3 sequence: CASSYSPTGSYNEQFF. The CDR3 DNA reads TGTGCCAGCAGTTACTCTCCGACAGGCTCCTACAATGAGCAGTTCTTC.

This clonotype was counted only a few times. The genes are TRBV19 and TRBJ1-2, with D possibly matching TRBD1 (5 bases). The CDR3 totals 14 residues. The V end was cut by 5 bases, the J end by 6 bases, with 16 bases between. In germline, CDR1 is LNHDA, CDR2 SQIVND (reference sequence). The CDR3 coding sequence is TGTGCCAGTAGTCCTAGAGGGACGTCCGATGGCTACACCTTC. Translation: CASSPRGTSDGYTF.

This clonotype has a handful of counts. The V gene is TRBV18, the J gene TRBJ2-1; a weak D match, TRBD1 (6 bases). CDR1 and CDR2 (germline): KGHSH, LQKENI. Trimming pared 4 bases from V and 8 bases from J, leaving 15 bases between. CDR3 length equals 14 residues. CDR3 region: CASSRTAVRDEQFF. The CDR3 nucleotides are TGTGCCAGCTCACGGACAGCGGTACGCGATGAGCAGTTCTTC.

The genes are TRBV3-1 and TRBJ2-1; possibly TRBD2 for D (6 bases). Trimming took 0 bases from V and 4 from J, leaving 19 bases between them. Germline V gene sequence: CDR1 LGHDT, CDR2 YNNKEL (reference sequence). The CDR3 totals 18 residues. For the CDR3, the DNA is TGTGCCAGCAGCCAAGATAGTCCGGCGGGGAGGCCTTACAATGAGCAGTTCTTC. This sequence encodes CASSQDSPAGRPYNEQFF.

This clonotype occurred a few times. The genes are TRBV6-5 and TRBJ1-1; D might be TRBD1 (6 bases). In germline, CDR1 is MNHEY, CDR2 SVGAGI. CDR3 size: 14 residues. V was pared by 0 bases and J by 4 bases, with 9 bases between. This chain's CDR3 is CASSYSQGSTEAFF. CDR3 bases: TGTGCCAGCAGTTACTCGCAGGGGAGCACTGAAGCTTTCTTT.

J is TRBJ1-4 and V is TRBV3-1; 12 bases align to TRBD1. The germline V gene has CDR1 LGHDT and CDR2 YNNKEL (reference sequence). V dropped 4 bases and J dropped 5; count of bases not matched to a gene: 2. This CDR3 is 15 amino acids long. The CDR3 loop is CASSRDRGPNEKLFF. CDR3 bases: TGTGCCAGCAGCCGGGACAGGGGGCCAAATGAAAAACTGTTTTTT.

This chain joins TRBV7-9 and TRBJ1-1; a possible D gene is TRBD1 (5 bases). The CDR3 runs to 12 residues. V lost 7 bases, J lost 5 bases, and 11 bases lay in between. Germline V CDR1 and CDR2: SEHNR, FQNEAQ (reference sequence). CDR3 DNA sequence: TGTGCCAGCACCAAGGGACGGACTGAAGCTTTCTTT. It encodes CASTKGRTEAFF.

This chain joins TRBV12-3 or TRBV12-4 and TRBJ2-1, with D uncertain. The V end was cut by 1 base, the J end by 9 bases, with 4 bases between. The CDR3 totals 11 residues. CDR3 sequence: CASSLEAEQFF. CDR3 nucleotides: TGTGCCAGCAGTTTAGAAGCTGAGCAGTTCTTC.

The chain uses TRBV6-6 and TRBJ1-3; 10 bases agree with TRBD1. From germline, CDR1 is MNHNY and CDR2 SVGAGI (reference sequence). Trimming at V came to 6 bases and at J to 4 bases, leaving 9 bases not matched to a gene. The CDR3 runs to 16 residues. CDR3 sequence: CASSFDRGRGGNTIYF. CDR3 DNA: TGTGCCAGCAGCTTCGACAGGGGGCGAGGGGGAAACACCATATATTTT.

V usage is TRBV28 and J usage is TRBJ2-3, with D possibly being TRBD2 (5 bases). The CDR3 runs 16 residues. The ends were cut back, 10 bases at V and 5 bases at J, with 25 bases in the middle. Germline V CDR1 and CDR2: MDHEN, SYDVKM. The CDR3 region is CATTGFGRDIGDTQYF. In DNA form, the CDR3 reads TGTGCCACCACGGGATTTGGACGCGACATAGGAGATACGCAGTATTTT. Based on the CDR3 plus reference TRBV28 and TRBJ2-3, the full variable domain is DVKVTQSSRYLVKRTGEKVFLECVQDMDHENMFWYRQDPGLGLRLIYFSYDVKMKEKGDIPEGYSVSREKKERFSLILESASTNQTSMYLCATTGFGRDIGDTQYFGPGTRLTVL.

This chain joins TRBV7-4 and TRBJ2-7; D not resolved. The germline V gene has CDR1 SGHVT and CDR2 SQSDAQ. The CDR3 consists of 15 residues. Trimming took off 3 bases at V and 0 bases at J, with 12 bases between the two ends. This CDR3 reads CASSFGPTNSYEQYF. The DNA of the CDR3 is TGTGCCAGCAGCTTCGGTCCCACGAACTCCTACGAGCAGTACTTC.

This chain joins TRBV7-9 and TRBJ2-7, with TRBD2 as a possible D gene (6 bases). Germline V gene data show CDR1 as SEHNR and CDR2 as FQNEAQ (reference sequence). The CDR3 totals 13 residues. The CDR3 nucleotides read TGTGTCAGCAGCTTAGGCGGAGGGAACGAGCAGTACGTC. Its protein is CVSSLGGGNEQYV.

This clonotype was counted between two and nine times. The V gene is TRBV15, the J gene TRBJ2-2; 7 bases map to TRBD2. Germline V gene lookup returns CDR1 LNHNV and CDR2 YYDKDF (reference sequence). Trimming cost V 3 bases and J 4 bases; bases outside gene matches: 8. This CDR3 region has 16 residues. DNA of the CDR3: TGTGCCACCAGCAGTATAACTAGCGTTATCACCGGGGAGCTGTTTTTT. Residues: CATSSITSVITGELFF.

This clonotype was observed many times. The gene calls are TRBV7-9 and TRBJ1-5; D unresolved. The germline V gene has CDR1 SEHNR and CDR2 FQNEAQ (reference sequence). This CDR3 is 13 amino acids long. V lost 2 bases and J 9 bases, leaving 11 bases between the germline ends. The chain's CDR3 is CASSLSSVWPQHF. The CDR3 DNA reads TGTGCCAGCAGCTTATCGTCAGTCTGGCCCCAGCATTTT.

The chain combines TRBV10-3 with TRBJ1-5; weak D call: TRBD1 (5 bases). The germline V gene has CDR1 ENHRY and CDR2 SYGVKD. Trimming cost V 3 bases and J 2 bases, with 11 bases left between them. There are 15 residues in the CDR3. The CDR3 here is CAISEPGRGNQPQHF. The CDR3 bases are TGTGCCATCAGTGAACCGGGCAGGGGCAATCAGCCCCAGCATTTT.

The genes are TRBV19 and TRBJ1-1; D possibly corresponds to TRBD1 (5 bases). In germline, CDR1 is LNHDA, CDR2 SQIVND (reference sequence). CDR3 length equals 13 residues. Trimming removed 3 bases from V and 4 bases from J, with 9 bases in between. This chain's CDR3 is CASSMAGLTEAFF. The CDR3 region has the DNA TGTGCCAGTAGTATGGCAGGGCTCACTGAAGCTTTCTTT.

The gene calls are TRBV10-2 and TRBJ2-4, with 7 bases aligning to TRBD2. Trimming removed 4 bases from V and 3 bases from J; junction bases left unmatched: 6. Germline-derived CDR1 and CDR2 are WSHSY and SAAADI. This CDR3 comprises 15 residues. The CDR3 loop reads CASSGVGDYKNIQYF. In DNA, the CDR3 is TGCGCCAGCAGTGGTGTAGGGGACTACAAAAACATTCAGTACTTC.

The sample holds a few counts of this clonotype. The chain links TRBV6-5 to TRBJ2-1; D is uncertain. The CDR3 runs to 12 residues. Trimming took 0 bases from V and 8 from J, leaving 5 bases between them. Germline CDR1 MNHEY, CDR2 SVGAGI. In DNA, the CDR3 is TGTGCCAGCAGTTACTCATTGGATGAGCAGTTCTTC. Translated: CASSYSLDEQFF.

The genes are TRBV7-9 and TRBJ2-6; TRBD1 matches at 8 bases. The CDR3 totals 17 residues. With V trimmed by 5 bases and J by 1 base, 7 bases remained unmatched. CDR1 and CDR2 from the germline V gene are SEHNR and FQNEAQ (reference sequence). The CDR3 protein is CASSEAGGASGANVLTF. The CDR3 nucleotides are TGTGCCAGCAGCGAGGCAGGGGGCGCTTCTGGGGCCAACGTCCTGACTTTC.

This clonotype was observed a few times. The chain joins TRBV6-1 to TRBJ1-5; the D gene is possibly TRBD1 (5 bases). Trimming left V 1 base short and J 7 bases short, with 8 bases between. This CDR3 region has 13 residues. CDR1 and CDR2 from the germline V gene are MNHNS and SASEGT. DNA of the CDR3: TGTGCCAGCAGTGAAGGGGGCTGGCAGCCCCAGCATTTT. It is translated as CASSEGGWQPQHF.

The CDR3, as DNA: TGCGCCAGCAGCCAAGATGAGGCGGGGGCAAATCAGCCCCAGCATTTT. Protein sequence: CASSQDEAGANQPQHF. The J gene is TRBJ1-5, the V gene TRBV4-1; perhaps TRBD1 as D (6 bases). The V and J ends lost 0 bases and 4 bases respectively, with 13 bases between them. Germline V gene lookup returns CDR1 MGHRA and CDR2 YSYEKL. CDR3 length equals 16 residues.

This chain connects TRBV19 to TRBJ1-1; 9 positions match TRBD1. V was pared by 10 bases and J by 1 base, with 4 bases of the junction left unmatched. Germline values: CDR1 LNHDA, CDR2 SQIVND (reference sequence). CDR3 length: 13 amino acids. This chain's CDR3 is CATRTGENTEAFF. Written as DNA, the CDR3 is TGTGCCACCAGGACAGGGGAGAACACTGAAGCTTTCTTT.